The subject of this entry is one T cell receptor beta chain. This CDR3 is built from 14 residues. V was shortened by 1 base and J by 5 bases, with 12 bases between the two germline ends. Germline loops: CDR1 MNHEY, CDR2 SMNVEV (reference sequence). This record comes from a study of T-cell memory formation after mild COVID-19. Sample barcodes and UMIs were carried by the TCR alpha and TCR beta cDNA libraries that 5'RACE generated with constant-segment primers. TCRdb ran MiXCR on the 5' RACE reads and lists one entry per CDR3 protein. The sample lists hundreds of thousands of distinct CDR3 sequences; more than 15% were seen once.

Sequenced: PBMCs or a T cell subset sorted from them (not recorded which). The chain links TRBV27 to TRBJ2-7; a weak D match, TRBD1 (5 bases). This sequence was found in an adult woman who had mild COVID-19 (a few samples of this study predate the infection). Cell type and time point are not known. The CDR3 DNA is TGTGCCAGCAGTTTATACGTAGGGGCACACGAGCAGTACTTC. Translation gives CASSLYVGAHEQYF.